What follows are 17 T cell receptor beta chains derived from one specimen sequenced in a study of blood T cell repertoires in COVID-19. The table came from immunoSEQ multiplex PCR; TCRdb's copy has only in-frame clones and leaves some out. The sample lists over 200,000 clones, 70% to 90% occurring once. Sequences were obtained from PBMCs or T cells enriched from blood (not recorded which). These receptors came from a woman between 45 and 65 years old in a cohort exposed to, infected with or recovered from COVID-19 (not recorded which).

This clone was observed once. The chain employs TRBV7-9 and TRBJ1-2; tentative D call: TRBD1 (5 bases). From germline, CDR1 is SEHNR and CDR2 FQNEAQ (reference sequence). Trimming shortened V by 6 bases and J by 2 bases, and 13 bases separated the two germline ends. The CDR3 loop spans 14 amino acids. CDR3 bases: TGTGCCAGCAGTCGCGGCGGGGGGAACTATGGCTACACCTTC. Translation: CASSRGGGNYGYTF.

The CDR3 nucleotides are TGTGCCAGCAGCTCCAACCCACGACAGGGGTTGGTCACCGGGGAGCTGTTTTTT. This gives the protein CASSSNPRQGLVTGELFF. This chain joins TRBV28 and TRBJ2-2; 8 bases map to TRBD1. With 6 bases clipped from V and 4 bases from J, the junction kept 16 bases outside the gene matches. Germline CDR1 is MDHEN and CDR2 is SYDVKM. The CDR3 has 18 amino acids.

This rearrangement joins TRBV7-2 to TRBJ1-3; perhaps TRBD1 as D (6 bases). The CDR3 consists of 13 residues. Germline V gives CDR1 SGHTA, CDR2 FQGNSA. Trimming took 4 bases from V and 8 from J, leaving 12 bases between them. The CDR3 sequence: CASSSNPGDTIYF. The CDR3 region has the DNA TGTGCCAGCAGCTCCAACCCAGGGGACACCATATATTTT.

CDR3 coding DNA: TGTGCCAGCAGCCAAGATCTTTGGGCAGGGCGCATCTATGGCTACACCTTC. It encodes CASSQDLWAGRIYGYTF. The chain joins TRBV3-1 (or the pseudogene TRBV3-2) to TRBJ1-2, with D possibly TRBD1 on 5 matching bases. Germline V gives CDR1 LGHDT, CDR2 YNNKEL (reference sequence). V lost 0 bases and J lost 4, with 18 bases in between. CDR3 size: 17 residues.

The chain uses TRBV7-3 and TRBJ2-1; no reliable D call. Trimming took off 0 bases at V and 0 bases at J, with 6 bases between the two ends. CDR1 and CDR2 from the germline V gene are SGHTA and FQGTGA. The CDR3 has 15 amino acids. The CDR3 here is CASSLTLSSYNEQFF. DNA of the CDR3: TGTGCCAGCAGCTTAACTTTGAGCTCCTACAATGAGCAGTTCTTC.

The chain links TRBV19 to TRBJ1-2; possible D gene TRBD1, 5 bases. The length of the CDR3 is 13 residues. Germline V lookup: CDR1 LNHDA, CDR2 SQIVND (reference sequence). Trimming took 6 bases from V and 2 from J, leaving 10 bases between them. The CDR3 coding sequence is TGTGCCAGTAGCAGGGAGGGGAACTATGGCTACACCTTC. It codes for CASSREGNYGYTF. Supplemented by reference TRBV19 and TRBJ1-2, the full variable domain reads DGGITQSPKYLFRKEGQNVTLSCEQNLNHDAMYWYRQDPGQGLRLIYYSQIVNDFQKGDIAEGYSVSREKKESFPLTVTSAQKNPTAFYLCASSREGNYGYTFGSGTRLTVV.

The chain has TRBV14 and TRBJ2-4; D possibly corresponds to TRBD2 (6 bases). The ends were cut back, 5 bases at V and 3 bases at J, with 14 bases in the middle. The CDR3 runs to 15 residues. Germline V lookup: CDR1 SGHDN, CDR2 FVKESK. This chain's CDR3 is CASSANRGNKNIQYF. The CDR3 DNA follows: TGTGCCAGCAGCGCTAATCGGGGGAACAAAAACATTCAGTACTTC.

This chain links TRBV11-2 with TRBJ2-1; D may be TRBD1 (5 bases). Germline V CDR1 and CDR2: SGHAT, FQNNGV. The CDR3 extends over 16 amino acids. Trimming pared 3 bases from V and 0 bases from J, leaving 12 bases between. The CDR3 here is CASSFHQGSSYNEQFF. The CDR3 nucleotides read TGTGCCAGCAGCTTCCACCAGGGTAGCTCCTACAATGAGCAGTTCTTC.

In DNA, the CDR3 is TGCGCCACCTCCAGACTGGGACAGCCGGAGGACACCATATATTTT. Amino acids: CATSRLGQPEDTIYF. The chain uses TRBV10-2 and TRBJ1-3, with 7 bases fitting TRBD1. Losses at the gene ends were 10 bases for V and 8 bases for J; bases not matched to a gene: 17. This CDR3 contains 15 residues. Germline values: CDR1 WSHSY, CDR2 SAAADI.

The genes are TRBV18 and TRBJ2-1, with TRBD2 as a possible D gene (7 bases). V was trimmed by 6 bases and J by 5 bases, leaving 20 bases between them. There are 16 residues in the CDR3. Germline-derived CDR1 and CDR2 are KGHSH and LQKENI. The CDR3 spells CASSSVGGASHNEQFF. The CDR3 nucleotides are TGTGCCAGCTCTTCAGTGGGGGGGGCTTCCCACAATGAGCAGTTCTTC.

V gene TRBV6-5 combines with J gene TRBJ1-2, with 8 bases that match TRBD1. With 2 bases clipped from V and 0 bases from J, the junction kept 5 bases outside the gene matches. This CDR3 is built from 16 residues. Germline V gene sequence: CDR1 MNHEY, CDR2 SVGAGI. CDR3 coding DNA: TGTGCCAGCAGTTACCCGAGGACAGGGACTAACTATGGCTACACCTTC. It codes for CASSYPRTGTNYGYTF.

The rearrangement joins TRBV5-1 to TRBJ1-1; D may be TRBD1 (5 bases). V was clipped by 3 bases and J by 1 base, with 10 bases between them. The CDR3 is 14 residues long. The germline V gene has CDR1 SGHRS and CDR2 YFSETQ. CDR3 amino acids: CASSSRAGNTEAFF. The CDR3 bases are TGCGCCAGCAGCTCCAGGGCTGGGAACACTGAAGCTTTCTTT.

V and J are TRBV12-3 or TRBV12-4 and TRBJ1-1; D remains ambiguous. The CDR3 is made up of 12 amino acids. Deletions cut 10 bases from V and 0 bases from J, with 9 bases between. CDR3 DNA: TGTGCCACCCAAGAGATGAACACTGAAGCTTTCTTT. Protein product: CATQEMNTEAFF.

V gene TRBV11-2 combines with J gene TRBJ2-1, with TRBD2 matching over 8 bases. Germline V CDR1 and CDR2: SGHAT, FQNNGV. V dropped 5 bases and J dropped 8; count of bases not matched to a gene: 8. The CDR3 totals 14 residues. The CDR3 here is CASSPREGTYEQFF. CDR3 sequence (DNA): TGTGCCAGCAGCCCCCGGGAGGGGACCTATGAGCAGTTCTTC.

This clone has just one count. The V gene is TRBV2, the J gene TRBJ1-4; 7 bases agree with TRBD1. CDR3 length: 13 residues. Germline CDR1 reads SNHLY; CDR2 reads FYNNEI. The trim removed 3 bases at V and 7 bases at J, leaving 2 bases unmatched. The CDR3 is CASSDRGVEKLFF. The CDR3 DNA follows: TGTGCCAGCAGTGACAGGGGGGTTGAAAAACTGTTTTTT.

This chain connects TRBV7-9 to TRBJ2-1; TRBD2 aligns across 8 bases. The CDR3 length is 16 residues. The ends lost 5 bases at V and 7 bases at J; junction bases unmatched: 13. Per germline, CDR1 SEHNR and CDR2 FQNEAQ (reference sequence). DNA for the CDR3: TGTGCCAGCAGCATTACCCGGGGGGGCTTCAGAAATGAGCAGTTCTTC. Translated: CASSITRGGFRNEQFF.

J is TRBJ1-1 and V is TRBV7-2; 8 bases fit TRBD1. V trimming: 2 bases; J trimming: 5 bases; junction bases outside the gene matches: 4. CDR3 length: 14 residues. CDR1 and CDR2 (germline): SGHTA, FQGNSA. For the CDR3, the DNA is TGTGCCAGCAGCTTACAACAGGGGGAGACTGAAGCTTTCTTT. Amino acid sequence: CASSLQQGETEAFF.